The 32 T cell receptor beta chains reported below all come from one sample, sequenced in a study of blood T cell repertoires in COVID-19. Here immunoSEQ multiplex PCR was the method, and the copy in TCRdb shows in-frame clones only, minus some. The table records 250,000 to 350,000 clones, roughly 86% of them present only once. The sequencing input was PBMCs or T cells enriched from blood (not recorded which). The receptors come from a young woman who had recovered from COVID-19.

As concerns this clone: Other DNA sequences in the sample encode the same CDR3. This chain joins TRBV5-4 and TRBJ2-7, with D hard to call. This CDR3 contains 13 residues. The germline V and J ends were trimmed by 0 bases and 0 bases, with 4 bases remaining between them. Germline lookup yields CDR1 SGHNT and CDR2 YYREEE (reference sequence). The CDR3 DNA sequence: TGTGCCAGCAGCTTGGTCGGCTCCTACGAGCAGTACTTC. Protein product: CASSLVGSYEQYF.

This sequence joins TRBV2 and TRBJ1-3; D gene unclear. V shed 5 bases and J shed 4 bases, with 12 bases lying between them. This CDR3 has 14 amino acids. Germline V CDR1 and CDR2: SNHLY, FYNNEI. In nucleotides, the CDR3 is TGTGCCAGCAGTCGATTACTAGGGGGAAACACCATATATTTT. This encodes CASSRLLGGNTIYF.

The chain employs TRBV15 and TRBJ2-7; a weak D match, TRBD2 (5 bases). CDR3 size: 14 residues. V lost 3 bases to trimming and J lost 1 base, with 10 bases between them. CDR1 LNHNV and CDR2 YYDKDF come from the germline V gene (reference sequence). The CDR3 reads CATSREGLSYEQYF. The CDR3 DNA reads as TGTGCCACCAGCAGGGAAGGACTTTCCTACGAGCAGTACTTC.

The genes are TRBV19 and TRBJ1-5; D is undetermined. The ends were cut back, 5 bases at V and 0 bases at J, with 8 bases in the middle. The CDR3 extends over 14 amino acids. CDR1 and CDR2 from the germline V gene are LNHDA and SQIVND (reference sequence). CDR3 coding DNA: TGTGCCAGTAGTGGCCGAACTAGCAATCAGCCCCAGCATTTT. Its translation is CASSGRTSNQPQHF.

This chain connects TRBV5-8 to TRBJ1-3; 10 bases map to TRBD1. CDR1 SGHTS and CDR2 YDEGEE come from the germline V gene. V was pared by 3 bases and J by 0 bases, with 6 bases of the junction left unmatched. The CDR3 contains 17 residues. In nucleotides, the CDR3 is TGTGCCAGCAGCTCCGGGACAGGGGACATCTCTGGAAACACCATATATTTT. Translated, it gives CASSSGTGDISGNTIYF.

CDR3 in amino acids: CASSPPTGSSYNEQFF. Here the CDR3 DNA reads TGTGCCAGCTCACCGCCGACAGGGAGCTCCTACAATGAGCAGTTCTTC. The J gene is TRBJ2-1, the V gene TRBV18; 7 nucleotides align to TRBD1. Germline V gene data show CDR1 as KGHSH and CDR2 as LQKENI. J lost 0 bases, V lost 3 bases, and 5 bases had no gene match. The CDR3 runs to 16 residues.

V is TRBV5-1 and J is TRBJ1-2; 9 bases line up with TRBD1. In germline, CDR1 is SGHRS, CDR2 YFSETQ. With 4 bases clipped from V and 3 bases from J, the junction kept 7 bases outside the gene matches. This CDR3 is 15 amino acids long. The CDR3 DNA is TGCGCCAGCAGCCTATACAGGGGGCAGGACTATGGCTACACCTTC. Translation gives CASSLYRGQDYGYTF.

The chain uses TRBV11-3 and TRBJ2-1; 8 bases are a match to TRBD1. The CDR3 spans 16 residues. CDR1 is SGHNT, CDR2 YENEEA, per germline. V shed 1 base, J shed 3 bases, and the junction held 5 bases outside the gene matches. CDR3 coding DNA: TGTGCCAGCAGCTTAGCCGGCGACAGGGGCTACAATGAGCAGTTCTTC. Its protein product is CASSLAGDRGYNEQFF.

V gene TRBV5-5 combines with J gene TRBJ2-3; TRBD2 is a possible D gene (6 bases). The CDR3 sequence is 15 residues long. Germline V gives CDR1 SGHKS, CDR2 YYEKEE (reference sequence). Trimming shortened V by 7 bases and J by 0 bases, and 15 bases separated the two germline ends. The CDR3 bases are TGTGCCAGCGCCTTGGACGGGACTAGCACAGATACGCAGTATTTT. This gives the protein CASALDGTSTDTQYF.

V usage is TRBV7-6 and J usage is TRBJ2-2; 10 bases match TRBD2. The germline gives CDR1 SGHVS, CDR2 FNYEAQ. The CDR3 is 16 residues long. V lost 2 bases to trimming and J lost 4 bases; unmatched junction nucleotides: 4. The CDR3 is CASSLYSGGPTGELFF. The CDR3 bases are TGTGCCAGCAGCTTATATAGCGGGGGGCCCACCGGGGAGCTGTTTTTT.

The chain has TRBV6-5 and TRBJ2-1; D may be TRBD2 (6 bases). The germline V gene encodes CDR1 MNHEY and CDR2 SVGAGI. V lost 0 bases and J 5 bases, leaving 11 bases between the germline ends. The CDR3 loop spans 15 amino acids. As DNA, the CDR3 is TGTGCCAGCAGTTACTCTAGCGGCCGGCACAATGAGCAGTTCTTC. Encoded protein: CASSYSSGRHNEQFF.

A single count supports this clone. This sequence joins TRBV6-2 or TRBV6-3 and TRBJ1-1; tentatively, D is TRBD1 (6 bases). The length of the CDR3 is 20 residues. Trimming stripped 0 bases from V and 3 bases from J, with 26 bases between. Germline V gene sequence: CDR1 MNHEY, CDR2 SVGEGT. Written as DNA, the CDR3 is TGTGCCAGCAGTTACTCTGGAGAGGGGACAATCTTGCCAGGGTACACTGAAGCTTTCTTT. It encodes CASSYSGEGTILPGYTEAFF.

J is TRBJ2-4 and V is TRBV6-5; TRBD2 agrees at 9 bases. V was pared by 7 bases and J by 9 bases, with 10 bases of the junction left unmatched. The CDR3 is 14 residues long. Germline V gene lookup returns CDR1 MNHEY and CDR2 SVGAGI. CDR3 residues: CASKEVAGVAIQYF. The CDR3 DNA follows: TGTGCCAGCAAGGAGGTAGCGGGAGTAGCCATTCAGTACTTC.

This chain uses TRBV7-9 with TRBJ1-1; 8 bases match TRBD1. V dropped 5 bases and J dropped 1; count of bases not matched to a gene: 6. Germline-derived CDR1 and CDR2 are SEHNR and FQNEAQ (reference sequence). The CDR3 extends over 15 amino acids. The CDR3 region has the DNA TGTGCCAGCAGCCCCTATGGACAGGGGAACACTGAAGCTTTCTTT. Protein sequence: CASSPYGQGNTEAFF.

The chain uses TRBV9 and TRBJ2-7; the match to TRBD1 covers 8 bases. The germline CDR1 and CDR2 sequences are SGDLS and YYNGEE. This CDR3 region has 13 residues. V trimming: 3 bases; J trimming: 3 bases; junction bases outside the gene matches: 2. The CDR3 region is CASSGTGNYEQYF. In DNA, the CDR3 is TGTGCCAGCAGCGGGACAGGGAACTACGAGCAGTACTTC.

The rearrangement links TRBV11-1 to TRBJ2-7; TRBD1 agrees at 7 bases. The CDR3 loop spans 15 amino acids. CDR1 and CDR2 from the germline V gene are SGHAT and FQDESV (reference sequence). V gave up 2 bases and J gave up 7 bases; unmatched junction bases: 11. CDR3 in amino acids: CASSLSGTARREQYF. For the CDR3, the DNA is TGTGCCAGCAGCTTATCCGGGACAGCCAGGAGAGAGCAGTACTTC.

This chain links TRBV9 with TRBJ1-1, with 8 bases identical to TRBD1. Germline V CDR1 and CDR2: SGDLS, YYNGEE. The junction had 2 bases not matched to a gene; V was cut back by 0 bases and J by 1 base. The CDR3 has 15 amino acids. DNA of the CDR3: TGTGCCAGCAGCGTAGCAGGACAGGGGAACACTGAAGCTTTCTTT. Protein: CASSVAGQGNTEAFF.

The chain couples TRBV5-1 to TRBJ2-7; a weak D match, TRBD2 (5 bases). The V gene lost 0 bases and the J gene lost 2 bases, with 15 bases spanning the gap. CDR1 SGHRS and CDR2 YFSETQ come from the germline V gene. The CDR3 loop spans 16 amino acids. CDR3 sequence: CASSLDSRAVAYEQYF. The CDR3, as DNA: TGCGCCAGCAGCTTGGATTCGCGGGCCGTAGCCTACGAGCAGTACTTC.

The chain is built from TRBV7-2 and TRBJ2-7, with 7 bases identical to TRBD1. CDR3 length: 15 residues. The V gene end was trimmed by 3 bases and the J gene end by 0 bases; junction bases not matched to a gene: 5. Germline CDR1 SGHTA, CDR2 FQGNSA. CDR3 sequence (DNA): TGTGCCAGCAGCTTTAGACAGGGTAGCTCCTACGAGCAGTACTTC. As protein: CASSFRQGSSYEQYF.

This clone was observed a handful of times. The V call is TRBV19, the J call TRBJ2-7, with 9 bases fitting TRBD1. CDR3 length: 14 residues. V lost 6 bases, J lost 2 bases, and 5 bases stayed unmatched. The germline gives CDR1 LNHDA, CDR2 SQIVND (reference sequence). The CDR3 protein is CASSPTGGPYEQYF. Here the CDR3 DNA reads TGTGCCAGTAGCCCGACAGGGGGACCCTACGAGCAGTACTTC.

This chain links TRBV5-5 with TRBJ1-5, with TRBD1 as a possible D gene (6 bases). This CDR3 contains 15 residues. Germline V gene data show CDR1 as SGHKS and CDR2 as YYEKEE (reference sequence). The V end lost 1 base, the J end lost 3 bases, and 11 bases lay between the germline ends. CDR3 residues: CASSLRGGANQPQHF. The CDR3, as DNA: TGTGCCAGCAGCTTGAGGGGGGGTGCCAATCAGCCCCAGCATTTT.

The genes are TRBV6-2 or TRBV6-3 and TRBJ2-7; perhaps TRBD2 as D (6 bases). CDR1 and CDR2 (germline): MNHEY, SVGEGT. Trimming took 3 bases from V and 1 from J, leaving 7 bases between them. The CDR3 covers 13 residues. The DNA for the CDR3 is TGTGCCAGCAGTTATGCGGGGTCCTACGAGCAGTACTTC. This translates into CASSYAGSYEQYF.

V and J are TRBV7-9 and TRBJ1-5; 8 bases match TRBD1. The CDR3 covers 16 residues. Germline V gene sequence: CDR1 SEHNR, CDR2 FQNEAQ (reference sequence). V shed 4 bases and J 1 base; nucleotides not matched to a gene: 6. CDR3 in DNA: TGTGCCAGCAGCTCAGGACAGGGAGGGAGCAATCAGCCCCAGCATTTT. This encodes CASSSGQGGSNQPQHF.

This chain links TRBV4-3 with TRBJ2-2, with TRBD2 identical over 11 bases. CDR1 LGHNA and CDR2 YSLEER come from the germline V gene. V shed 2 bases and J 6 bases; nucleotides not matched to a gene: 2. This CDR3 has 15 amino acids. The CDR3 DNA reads TGCGCCAGCAGCCAATTTAGCGGGGGGGCCGGGGAGCTGTTTTTT. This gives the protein CASSQFSGGAGELFF.

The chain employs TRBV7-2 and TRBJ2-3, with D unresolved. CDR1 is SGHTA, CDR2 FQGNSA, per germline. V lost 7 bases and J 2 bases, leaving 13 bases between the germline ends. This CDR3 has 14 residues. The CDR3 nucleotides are TGTGCCAGCACATTCTCCCGAGCCACAGATACGCAGTATTTT. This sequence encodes CASTFSRATDTQYF. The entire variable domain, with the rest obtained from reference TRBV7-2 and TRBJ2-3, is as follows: GAGVSQSPSNKVTEKGKDVELRCDPISGHTALYWYRQSLGQGLEFLIYFQGNSAPDKSGLPSDRFSAERTGGSVSTLTIQRTQQEDSAVYLCASTFSRATDTQYFGPGTRLTVL.

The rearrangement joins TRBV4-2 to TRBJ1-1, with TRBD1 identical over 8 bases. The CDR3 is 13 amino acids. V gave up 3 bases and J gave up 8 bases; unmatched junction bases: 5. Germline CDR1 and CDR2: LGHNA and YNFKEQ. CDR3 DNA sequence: TGTGCCAGCAGCCAGCGACAGGGGACCGAAGCTTTCTTT. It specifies CASSQRQGTEAFF.

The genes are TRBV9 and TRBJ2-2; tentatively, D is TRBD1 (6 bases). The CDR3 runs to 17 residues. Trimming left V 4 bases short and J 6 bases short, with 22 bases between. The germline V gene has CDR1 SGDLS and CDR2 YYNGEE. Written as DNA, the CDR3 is TGTGCCAGCAGCCGATCGACAGGAATGAGGGTAGCCGGGGAGCTGTTTTTT. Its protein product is CASSRSTGMRVAGELFF.

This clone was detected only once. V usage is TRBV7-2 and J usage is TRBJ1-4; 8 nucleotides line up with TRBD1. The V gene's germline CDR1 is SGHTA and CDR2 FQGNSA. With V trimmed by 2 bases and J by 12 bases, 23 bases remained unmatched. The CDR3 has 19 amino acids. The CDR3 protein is CASSLKRPPGGARSLELFF. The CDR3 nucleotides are TGTGCCAGCAGCTTAAAAAGACCTCCAGGGGGCGCGCGCTCGTTAGAACTGTTTTTT.

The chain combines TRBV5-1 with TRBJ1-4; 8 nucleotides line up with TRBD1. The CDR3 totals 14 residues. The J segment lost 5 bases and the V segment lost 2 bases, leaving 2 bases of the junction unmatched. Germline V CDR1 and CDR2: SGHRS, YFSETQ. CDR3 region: CASSFWTGNEKLFF. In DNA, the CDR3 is TGCGCCAGCAGCTTCTGGACAGGGAATGAAAAACTGTTTTTT.

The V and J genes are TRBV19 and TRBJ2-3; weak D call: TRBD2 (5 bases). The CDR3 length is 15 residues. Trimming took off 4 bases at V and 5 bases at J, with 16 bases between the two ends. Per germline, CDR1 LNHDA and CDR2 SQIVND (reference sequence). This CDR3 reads CASSTPGPGGDTQYF. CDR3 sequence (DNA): TGTGCCAGTAGTACACCGGGTCCTGGAGGAGATACGCAGTATTTT.

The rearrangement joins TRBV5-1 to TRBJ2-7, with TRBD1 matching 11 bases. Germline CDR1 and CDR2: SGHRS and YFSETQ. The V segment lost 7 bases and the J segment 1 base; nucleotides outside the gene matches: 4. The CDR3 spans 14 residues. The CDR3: CASRGQGGSYEQYF. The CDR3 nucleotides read TGCGCCAGCCGGGGACAGGGGGGTTCCTACGAGCAGTACTTC.

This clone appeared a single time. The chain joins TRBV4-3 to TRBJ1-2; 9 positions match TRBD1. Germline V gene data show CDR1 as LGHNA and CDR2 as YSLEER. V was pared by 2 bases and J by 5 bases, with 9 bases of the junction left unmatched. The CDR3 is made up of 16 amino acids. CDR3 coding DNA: TGCGCCAGCAGCCAAACCACAGGGGGCCTTGGATATGGCTACACCTTC. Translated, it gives CASSQTTGGLGYGYTF.